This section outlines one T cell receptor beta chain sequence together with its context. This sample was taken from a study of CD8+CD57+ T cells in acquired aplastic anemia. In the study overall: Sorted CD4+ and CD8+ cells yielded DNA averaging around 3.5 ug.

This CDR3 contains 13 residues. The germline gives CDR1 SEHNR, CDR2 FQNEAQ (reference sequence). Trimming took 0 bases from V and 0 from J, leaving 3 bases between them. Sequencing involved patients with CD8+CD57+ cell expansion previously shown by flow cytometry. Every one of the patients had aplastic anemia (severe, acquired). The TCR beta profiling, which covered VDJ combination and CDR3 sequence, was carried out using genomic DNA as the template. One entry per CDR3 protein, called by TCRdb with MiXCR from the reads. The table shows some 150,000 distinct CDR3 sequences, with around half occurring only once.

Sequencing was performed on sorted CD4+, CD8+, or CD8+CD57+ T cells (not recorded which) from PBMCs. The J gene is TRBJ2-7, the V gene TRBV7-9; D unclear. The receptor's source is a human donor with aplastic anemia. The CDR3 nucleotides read TGTGCCAGCAGCTTAGCAAGCTCCTACGAGCAGTACTTC. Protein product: CASSLASSYEQYF.